This T cell receptor (beta chain) was documented in a study of T-cell memory formation after mild COVID-19. Study information: The TCR clusters were mostly specific to one donor.

This clonotype was observed a few times. Germline values: CDR1 SGDLS, CDR2 YYNGEE. Trimming shortened V by 0 bases and J by 4 bases, and 11 bases separated the two germline ends. The CDR3 is 14 residues long. MiXCR, applied by TCRdb to the 5' RACE reads, yields one record per CDR3 protein. The repertoire consists of hundreds of thousands of distinct CDR3 sequences, with under 20% occurring once and the leading ten covering around 12%. The sample was PBMCs or a T cell subset sorted from them (not recorded which). The TCR originated in an adult woman who had mild COVID-19 (a few samples of this study predate the infection). Cell type and time point are not known. The chain couples TRBV9 to TRBJ2-7; D might be TRBD2 (5 bases). The CDR3 region is CASSVGGGVYEQYF. The CDR3 DNA reads as TGTGCCAGCAGCGTAGGTGGAGGCGTGTACGAGCAGTACTTC. The full variable domain, with the rest looked up from reference TRBV9 and TRBJ2-7, is DSGVTQTPKHLITATGQRVTLRCSPRSGDLSVYWYQQSLDQGLQFLIQYYNGEERAKGNILERFSAQQFPDLHSELNLSSLELGDSALYFCASSVGGGVYEQYFGPGTRLTVT.